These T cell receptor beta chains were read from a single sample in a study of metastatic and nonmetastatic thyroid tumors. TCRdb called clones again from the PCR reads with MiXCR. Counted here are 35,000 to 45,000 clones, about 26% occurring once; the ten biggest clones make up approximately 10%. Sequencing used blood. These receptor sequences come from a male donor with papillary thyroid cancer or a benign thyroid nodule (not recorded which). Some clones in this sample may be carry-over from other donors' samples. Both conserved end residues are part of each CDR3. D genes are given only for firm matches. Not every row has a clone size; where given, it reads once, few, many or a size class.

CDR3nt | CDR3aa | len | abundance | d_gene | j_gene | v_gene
TGCGCCAGCAGCTTCTTTCCGGGACAGGGGAATGAAAAACTGTTTTTT | CASSFFPGQGNEKLFF | 16 | many | TRBD1 | TRBJ1-4 | TRBV5-1
TGTGCCAGTAGGGCGGAGGGTGTAGTAGGGCAGCCCCAGCATTTT | CASRAEGVVGQPQHF | 15 | many | - | TRBJ1-5 | TRBV19
TGTGCCAGCAACCCTGACAGGGGAAACACCGGGGAGCTGTTTTTT | CASNPDRGNTGELFF | 15 | - | TRBD1 | TRBJ2-2 | TRBV6-1
TGTGCCAGCAGCCCTACAGGGGGCCCCTACAATGAGCAGTTCTTC | CASSPTGGPYNEQFF | 15 | - | TRBD1 | TRBJ2-1 | TRBV11-2
TGTGCCAGCACCCAGGGAGGGTCCTACGAGCAGTACTTC | CASTQGGSYEQYF | 13 | few | TRBD2 | TRBJ2-7 | TRBV6-2/TRBV6-3
TGCGCCAGCAGCCAAGAACAGGGAGATGGCTACACCTTC | CASSQEQGDGYTF | 13 | many | - | TRBJ1-2 | TRBV4-1
TGTGCCAGCAGTGACACCCCACAGGGCCTAGGAGGCTACACCTTC | CASSDTPQGLGGYTF | 15 | many | - | TRBJ1-2 | TRBV6-4
TGTGCCAGCACTCTGGGAGGGGGCTGGCAGCCCCAGCATTTT | CASTLGGGWQPQHF | 14 | few | TRBD1 | TRBJ1-5 | TRBV6-1
TGCAGTGCTAGAGTTGCTAGCGGGAGGGGCCTAAGGAAGCAGTTCTTC | CSARVASGRGLRKQFF | 16 | - | TRBD2 | TRBJ2-1 | TRBV20-1
TGTGCCAGCAGTTACCTGACAGGGGCCTACGAGCAGTACTTC | CASSYLTGAYEQYF | 14 | - | TRBD1 | TRBJ2-7 | TRBV6-4
TGCGCCAGCAGCTTGGTCCGGGGAACCAACACAGATACGCAGTATTTT | CASSLVRGTNTDTQYF | 16 | many | - | TRBJ2-3 | TRBV5-1
TGTGCCAGCTCTCTCGACAGGAGTGGGGTTGCTTTCTTT | CASSLDRSGVAFF | 13 | - | - | TRBJ1-1 | TRBV18
TGCAGTGCTAGAACGACTAGTCGTTACGAGCAGTACTTC | CSARTTSRYEQYF | 13 | medium-sized | - | TRBJ2-7 | TRBV20-1
TGCGCCAGCAGCTTGGCCGGGTCGCGAGACTCCTACAATGAGCAGTTCTTC | CASSLAGSRDSYNEQFF | 17 | - | - | TRBJ2-1 | TRBV5-1
TGCAGTGCTAGAGATGTTGACCGGACTAGCTACAATGAGCAGTTCTTC | CSARDVDRTSYNEQFF | 16 | - | TRBD2 | TRBJ2-1 | TRBV20-1
TGTGCCAGCAGTGGGTACCAACCTACAGATACGCAGTATTTT | CASSGYQPTDTQYF | 14 | once | - | TRBJ2-3 | TRBV2
TGTGCCAGCAGTTCCACTAGCGGGAACATTCAGTACTTC | CASSSTSGNIQYF | 13 | many | TRBD2 | TRBJ2-4 | TRBV27
TGTGCCATCAGTGAGGGGACAGGGAATAATTCACCCCTCCACTTT | CAISEGTGNNSPLHF | 15 | few | TRBD1 | TRBJ1-6 | TRBV10-3
TGTGCCAGCAGTACCGACAGGGGGATCCAGCCCCAGCATTTT | CASSTDRGIQPQHF | 14 | few | TRBD1 | TRBJ1-5 | TRBV6-5
TGCGCCAGCAGCATGGGGATACTCACAGATACGCAGTATTTT | CASSMGILTDTQYF | 14 | - | - | TRBJ2-3 | TRBV5-1
TGCAGTGCTAGAGATAACCGGGACTCCTACTTCAGCACAGATACGCAGTATTTT | CSARDNRDSYFSTDTQYF | 18 | once | - | TRBJ2-3 | TRBV20-1
TGCAGTGCTAGCGAGGACAGGGGGCAAGATACGCAGTATTTT | CSASEDRGQDTQYF | 14 | - | TRBD1 | TRBJ2-3 | TRBV20-1
TGTGCCAGCTGGACTAGCGGGAGTGATGAGCAGTTCTTC | CASWTSGSDEQFF | 13 | many | TRBD2 | TRBJ2-1 | TRBV18
TGTGCCAGTAGAGGCGAGGGAAGTGTCAGGCAGTACTTC | CASRGEGSVRQYF | 13 | few | - | TRBJ2-7 | TRBV19
TGCAGTGCAGCAGGGCAGGGGGAATCCTACGAGCAGTACTTC | CSAAGQGESYEQYF | 14 | - | TRBD1 | TRBJ2-7 | TRBV20-1
TGTGCCAGCAGTGCATCAGGGGGGGTTAGCACAGATACGCAGTATTTT | CASSASGGVSTDTQYF | 16 | many | - | TRBJ2-3 | TRBV6-1
TGTGCCAGCAGCTTCCTAGCGGAGGTGAATGAGCAGTTCTTC | CASSFLAEVNEQFF | 14 | - | TRBD2 | TRBJ2-1 | TRBV11-3
TGTGCCAGCAGTGAGATACAGGGGGCTCATGAAAAACTGTTTTTT | CASSEIQGAHEKLFF | 15 | - | TRBD1 | TRBJ1-4 | TRBV6-1
TGTGCCACCAGAGTAAATGGCTACACCTTC | CATRVNGYTF | 10 | few | - | TRBJ1-2 | TRBV24-1
TGTGCCAGCAGCTTGGGAGTAGACATCCCTAACTATGGCTACACCTTC | CASSLGVDIPNYGYTF | 16 | few | - | TRBJ1-2 | TRBV5-5
TGCGCCAGCAGTGATGGGTCGATCGGGGGCAATGAGCAGTTCTTC | CASSDGSIGGNEQFF | 15 | - | - | TRBJ2-1 | TRBV10-2